This T cell receptor beta chain was sequenced in a study of Graves' ophthalmopathy and Graves' hyperthyroidism. This clonotype was counted ten times or more. The antigen is not known. Germline V lookup: CDR1 SQVTM, CDR2 ANQGSEA. The trim removed 8 bases at V and 12 bases at J, leaving 15 bases unmatched. The CDR3 loop spans 12 amino acids. General study results and limits: Blood shared most expanded thyroid clonotypes above 0.001 frequency.

RNA transcripts were the source from which TCR beta CDR3 regions were amplified. The authors performed first-round RT-PCR with HTBI primers and then a second-round multiplex PCR. TCRdb re-analysed the multiplex PCR reads in MiXCR, keeping a single row per CDR3 protein. The table includes 450,000 to 600,000 distinct CDR3 sequences, roughly 39% detected once. Certain patients were not enrolled. These were patients with other autoimmune diseases, uncontrolled infections, pregnancy or lactation. Material for sequencing was peripheral blood or thyroid tissue (not recorded which). The clonotype comes from an adult man with Graves' hyperthyroidism. The chain links TRBV29-1 to TRBJ1-2; 7 positions match TRBD1. The CDR3 sequence is CSLKTGYGVNTF. The CDR3, as DNA: TGCAGCCTCAAGACAGGGTATGGTGTAAACACCTTC.